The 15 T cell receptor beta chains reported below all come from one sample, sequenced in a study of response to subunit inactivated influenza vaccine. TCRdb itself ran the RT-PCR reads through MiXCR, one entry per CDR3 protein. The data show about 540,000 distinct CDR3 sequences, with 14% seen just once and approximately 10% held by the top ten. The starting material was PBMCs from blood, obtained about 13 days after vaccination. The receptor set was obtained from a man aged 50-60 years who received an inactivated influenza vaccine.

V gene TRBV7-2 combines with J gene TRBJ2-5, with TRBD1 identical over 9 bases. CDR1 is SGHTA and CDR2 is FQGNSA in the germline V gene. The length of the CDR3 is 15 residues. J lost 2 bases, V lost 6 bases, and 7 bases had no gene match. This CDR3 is CASRIQGASQETQYF. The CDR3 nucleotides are TGTGCCAGCAGGATACAGGGGGCGTCGCAAGAGACCCAGTACTTC.

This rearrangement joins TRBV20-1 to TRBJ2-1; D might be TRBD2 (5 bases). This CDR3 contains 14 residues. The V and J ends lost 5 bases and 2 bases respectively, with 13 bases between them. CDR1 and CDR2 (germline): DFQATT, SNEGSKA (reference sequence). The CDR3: CSAAGEGAYNEQFF. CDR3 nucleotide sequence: TGCAGTGCTGCCGGAGAGGGAGCCTACAATGAGCAGTTCTTC.

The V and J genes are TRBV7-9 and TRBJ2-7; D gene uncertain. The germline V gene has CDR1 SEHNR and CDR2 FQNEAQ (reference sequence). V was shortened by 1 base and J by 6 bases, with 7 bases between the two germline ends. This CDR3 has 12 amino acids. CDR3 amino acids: CASSLGYSEQYF. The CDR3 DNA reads TGTGCCAGCAGCTTAGGATACAGCGAGCAGTACTTC. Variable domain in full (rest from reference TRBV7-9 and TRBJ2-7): DTGVSQNPRHKITKRGQNVTFRCDPISEHNRLYWYRQTLGQGPEFLTYFQNEAQLEKSRLLSDRFSAERPKGSFSTLEIQRTEQGDSAMYLCASSLGYSEQYFGPGTRLTVT.

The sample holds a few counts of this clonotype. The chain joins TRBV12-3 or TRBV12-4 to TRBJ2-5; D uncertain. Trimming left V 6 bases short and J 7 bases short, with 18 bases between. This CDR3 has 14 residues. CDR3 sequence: CASSSDSPGGTQYF. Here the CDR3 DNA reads TGTGCCAGCAGCTCTGACTCCCCGGGTGGGACCCAGTACTTC.

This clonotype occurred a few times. CDR3 nucleotides: TGTGCCAGCAGTCAGACAGTCTATGGCTACACCTTC. It yields the protein CASSQTVYGYTF. The chain uses TRBV6-2 or TRBV6-3 and TRBJ1-2; D is possibly TRBD1 (5 bases). CDR3 length: 12 residues. Germline-derived CDR1 and CDR2 are MNHEY and SVGEGT. V shed 5 bases and J shed 4 bases, with 8 bases lying between them.

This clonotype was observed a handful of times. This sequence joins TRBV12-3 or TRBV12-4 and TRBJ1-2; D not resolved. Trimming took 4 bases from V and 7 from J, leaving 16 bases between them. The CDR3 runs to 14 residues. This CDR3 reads CASSYSPRGGGYTF. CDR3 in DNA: TGTGCCAGCAGTTACAGTCCTCGGGGTGGTGGCTACACCTTC.

In DNA form, the CDR3 reads TGTGCCAGCAGCCACTACCGGGACAGAATAAACACTGAAGCTTTCTTT. This translates into CASSHYRDRINTEAFF. The V gene is TRBV4-2, the J gene TRBJ1-1; 7 bases are shared with TRBD1. Germline V gene lookup returns CDR1 LGHNA and CDR2 YNFKEQ. The CDR3 contains 16 residues. Trimming at V came to 3 bases and at J to 2 bases, leaving 9 bases not matched to a gene.

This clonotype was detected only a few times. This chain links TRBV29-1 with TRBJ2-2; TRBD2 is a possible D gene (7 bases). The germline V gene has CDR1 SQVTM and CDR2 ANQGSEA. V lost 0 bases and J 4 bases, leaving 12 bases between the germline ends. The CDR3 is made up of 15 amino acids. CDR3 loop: CSVEDQGGGTGELFF. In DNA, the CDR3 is TGCAGCGTTGAAGATCAGGGAGGGGGCACCGGGGAGCTGTTTTTT.

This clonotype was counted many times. CDR3 in amino acids: CASSLAAGDTEAFF. CDR3 nucleotide sequence: TGTGCCAGCAGCTTAGCCGCTGGAGACACTGAAGCTTTCTTT. The rearrangement links TRBV7-2 to TRBJ1-1; no reliable D call. Trimming removed 0 bases at V and 3 bases at J, with 8 bases between. The V gene's germline CDR1 is SGHTA and CDR2 FQGNSA. This CDR3 region has 14 residues.

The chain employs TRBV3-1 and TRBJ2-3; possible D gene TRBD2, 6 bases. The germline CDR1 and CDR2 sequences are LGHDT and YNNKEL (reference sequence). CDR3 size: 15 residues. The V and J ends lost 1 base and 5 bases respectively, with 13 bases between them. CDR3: CASSQGRGARDTQYF. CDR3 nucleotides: TGTGCCAGCAGCCAAGGGCGCGGGGCTCGAGATACGCAGTATTTT.

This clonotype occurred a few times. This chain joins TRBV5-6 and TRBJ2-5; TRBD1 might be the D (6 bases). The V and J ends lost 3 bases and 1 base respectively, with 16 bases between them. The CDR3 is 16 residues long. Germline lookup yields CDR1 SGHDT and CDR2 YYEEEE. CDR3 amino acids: CASSSAGQRIQETQYF. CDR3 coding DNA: TGTGCCAGCAGCTCCGCCGGACAGCGAATCCAAGAGACCCAGTACTTC.

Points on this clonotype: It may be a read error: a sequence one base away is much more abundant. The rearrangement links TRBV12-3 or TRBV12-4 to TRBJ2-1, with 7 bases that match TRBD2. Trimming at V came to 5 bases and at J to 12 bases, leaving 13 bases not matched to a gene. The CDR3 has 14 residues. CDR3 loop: CASSAPLPGGRQFF. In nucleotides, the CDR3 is TGTGCCAGCAGTGCGCCCTTGCCGGGAGGTCGGCAGTTCTTC.

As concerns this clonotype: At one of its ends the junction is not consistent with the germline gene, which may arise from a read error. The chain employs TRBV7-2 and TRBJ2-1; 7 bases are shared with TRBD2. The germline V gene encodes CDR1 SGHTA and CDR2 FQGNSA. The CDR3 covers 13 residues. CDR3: CPSSPGLVEQQFF. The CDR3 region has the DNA TGTCCCAGCAGCCCCGGACTAGTCGAACAGCAGTTCTTC.

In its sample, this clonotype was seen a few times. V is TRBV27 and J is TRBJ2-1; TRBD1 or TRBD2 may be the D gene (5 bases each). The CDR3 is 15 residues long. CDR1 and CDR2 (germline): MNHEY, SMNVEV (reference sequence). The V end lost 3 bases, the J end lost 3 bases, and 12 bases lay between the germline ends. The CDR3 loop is CASSFQGRLYNEQFF. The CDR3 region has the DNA TGTGCCAGCAGTTTCCAGGGACGGCTCTACAATGAGCAGTTCTTC.

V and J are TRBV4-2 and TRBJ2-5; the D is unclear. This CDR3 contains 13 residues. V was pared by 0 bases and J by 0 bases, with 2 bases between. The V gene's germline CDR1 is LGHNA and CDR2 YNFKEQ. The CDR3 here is CASSQEYQETQYF. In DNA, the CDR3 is TGTGCCAGCAGCCAAGAGTACCAAGAGACCCAGTACTTC.